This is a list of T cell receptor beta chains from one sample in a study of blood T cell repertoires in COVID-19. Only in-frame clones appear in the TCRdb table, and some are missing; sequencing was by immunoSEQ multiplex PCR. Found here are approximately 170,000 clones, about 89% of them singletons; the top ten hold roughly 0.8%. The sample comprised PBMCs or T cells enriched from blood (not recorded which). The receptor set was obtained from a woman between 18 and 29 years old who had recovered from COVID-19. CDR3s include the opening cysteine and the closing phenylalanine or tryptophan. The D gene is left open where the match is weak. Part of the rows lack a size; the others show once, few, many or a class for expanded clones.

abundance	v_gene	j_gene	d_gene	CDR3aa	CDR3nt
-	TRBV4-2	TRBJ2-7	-	CASSQDLLGGTYEQYF	TGTGCCAGCAGCCAAGATCTTCTGGGGGGAACCTACGAGCAGTACTTC
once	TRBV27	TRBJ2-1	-	CASSPPGNEQFF	TGTGCCAGCAGTCCCCCCGGCAATGAGCAGTTCTTC
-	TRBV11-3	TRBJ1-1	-	CASSLQRNTEAFF	TGTGCCAGCAGCCTCCAGCGAAACACTGAAGCTTTCTTT
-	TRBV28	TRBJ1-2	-	CAIRTSKVYGYTF	TGTGCCATCCGGACATCTAAAGTCTATGGCTACACCTTC
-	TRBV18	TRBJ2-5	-	CASSLLQETQYF	TGTGCCAGCTCACTCCTTCAAGAGACCCAGTACTTC
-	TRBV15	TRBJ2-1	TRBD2	CATSVGTSGNEQFF	TGTGCCACCAGCGTCGGGACTAGCGGGAATGAGCAGTTCTTC
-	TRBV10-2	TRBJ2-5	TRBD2	CASSWTSGSQETQYF	TGCGCCAGCAGTTGGACTAGCGGGAGCCAAGAGACCCAGTACTTC
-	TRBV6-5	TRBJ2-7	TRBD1	CASRAPDRASYEQYF	TGTGCCAGCAGGGCCCCAGACAGGGCATCCTACGAGCAGTACTTC
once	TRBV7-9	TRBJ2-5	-	CASRKGGGTKTQYF	TGTGCCAGCCGAAAGGGGGGAGGGACGAAGACCCAGTACTTC
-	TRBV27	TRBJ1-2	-	CASRGLGDGYTF	TGTGCCAGCAGGGGACTAGGGGATGGCTACACCTTC
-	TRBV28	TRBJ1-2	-	CAGSSGGPSYGYTF	TGTGCCGGATCGTCGGGGGGGCCTAGCTATGGCTACACCTTC
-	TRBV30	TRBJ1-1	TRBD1	CAWGDSPMNTEAFF	TGTGCCTGGGGGGACAGCCCGATGAACACTGAAGCTTTCTTT
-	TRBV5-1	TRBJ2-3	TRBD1	CASSPGGVSDTQYF	TGCGCCAGCAGCCCAGGGGGAGTATCAGATACGCAGTATTTT
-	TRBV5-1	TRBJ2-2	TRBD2	CASSYFRTSGSGTGELFF	TGCGCCAGCAGCTATTTCCGAACTAGCGGGAGCGGGACCGGGGAGCTGTTTTTT
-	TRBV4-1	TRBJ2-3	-	CASSSGDTQYF	TGCGCCAGCAGCTCCGGGGATACGCAGTATTTT
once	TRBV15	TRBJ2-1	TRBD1	CATSNRGRNEQFF	TGTGCCACCAGCAACAGGGGTCGGAATGAGCAGTTCTTC
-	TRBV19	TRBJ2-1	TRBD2	CATRAGGPGSYNEQFF	TGTGCCACTCGAGCGGGAGGGCCGGGGTCCTACAATGAGCAGTTCTTC
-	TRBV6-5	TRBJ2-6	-	CASKPGANVLTF	TGTGCCAGCAAGCCTGGGGCCAACGTCCTGACTTTC
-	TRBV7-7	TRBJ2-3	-	CASSPPTALSTDTQYF	TGTGCTAGCAGCCCCCCGACAGCACTTAGCACAGATACGCAGTATTTT
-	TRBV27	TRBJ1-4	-	CASSLSPTNEKLFF	TGTGCCAGCAGTTTGAGCCCAACTAATGAAAAACTGTTTTTT